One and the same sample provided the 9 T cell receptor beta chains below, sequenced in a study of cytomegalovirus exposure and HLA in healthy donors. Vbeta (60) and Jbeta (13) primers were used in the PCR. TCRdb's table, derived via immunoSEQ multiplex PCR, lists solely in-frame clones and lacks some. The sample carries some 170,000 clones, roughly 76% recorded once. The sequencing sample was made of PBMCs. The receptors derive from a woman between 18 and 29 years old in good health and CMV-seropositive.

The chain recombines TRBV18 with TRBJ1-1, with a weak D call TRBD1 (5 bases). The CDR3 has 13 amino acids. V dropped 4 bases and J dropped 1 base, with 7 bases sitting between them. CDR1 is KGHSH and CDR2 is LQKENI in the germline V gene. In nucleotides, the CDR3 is TGTGCCAGCTCACTTCAGGGGAACACTGAAGCTTTCTTT. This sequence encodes CASSLQGNTEAFF.

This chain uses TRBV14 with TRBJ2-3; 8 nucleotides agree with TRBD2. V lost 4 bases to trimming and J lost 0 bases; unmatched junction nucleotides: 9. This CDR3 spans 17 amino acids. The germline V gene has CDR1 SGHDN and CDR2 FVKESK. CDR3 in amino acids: CASSRLPGGPSTDTQYF. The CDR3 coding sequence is TGTGCCAGCAGCCGCCTACCGGGAGGGCCGAGCACAGATACGCAGTATTTT.

The CDR3 sequence is CASSSQGLMNTEAFF. DNA of the CDR3: TGCGCCAGCAGCTCACAGGGGCTAATGAACACTGAAGCTTTCTTT. The rearrangement uses TRBV5-1 and TRBJ1-1; 7 bases are a match to TRBD1. The CDR3 has 15 residues. Trimming removed 3 bases from V and 0 bases from J; junction bases left unmatched: 5. Germline loops: CDR1 SGHRS, CDR2 YFSETQ.

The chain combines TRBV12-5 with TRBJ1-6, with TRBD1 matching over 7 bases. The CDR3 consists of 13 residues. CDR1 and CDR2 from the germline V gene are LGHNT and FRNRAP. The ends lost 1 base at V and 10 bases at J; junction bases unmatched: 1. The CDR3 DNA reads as TGTGCTAGTGGTTTGGACAGGGGATCACCCCTCCACTTT. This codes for CASGLDRGSPLHF.

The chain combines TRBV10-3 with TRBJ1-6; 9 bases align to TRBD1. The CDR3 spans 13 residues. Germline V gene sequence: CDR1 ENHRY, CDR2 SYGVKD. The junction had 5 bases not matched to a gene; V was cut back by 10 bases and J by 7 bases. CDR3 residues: CASWTGENSPLHF. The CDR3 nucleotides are TGTGCCAGTTGGACAGGGGAGAATTCACCCCTCCACTTT.

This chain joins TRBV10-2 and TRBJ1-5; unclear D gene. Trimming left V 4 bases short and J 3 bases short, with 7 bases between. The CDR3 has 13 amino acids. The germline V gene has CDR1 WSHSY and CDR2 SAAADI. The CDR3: CASSGTVNQPQHF. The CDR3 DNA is TGCGCCAGCAGTGGAACAGTCAATCAGCCCCAGCATTTT.

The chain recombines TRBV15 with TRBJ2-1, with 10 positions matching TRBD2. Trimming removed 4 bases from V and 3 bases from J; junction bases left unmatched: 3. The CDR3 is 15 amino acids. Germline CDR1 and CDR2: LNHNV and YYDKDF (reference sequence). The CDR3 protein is CATSIQRGGYNEQFF. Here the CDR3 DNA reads TGTGCCACCAGCATTCAGCGGGGGGGCTACAATGAGCAGTTCTTC.

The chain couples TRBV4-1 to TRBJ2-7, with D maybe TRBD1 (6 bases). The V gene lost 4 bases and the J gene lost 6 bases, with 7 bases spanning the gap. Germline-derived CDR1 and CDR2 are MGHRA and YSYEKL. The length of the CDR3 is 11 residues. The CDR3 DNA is TGCGCCAGCAGCCTGGACAGCGAGCAGTACTTC. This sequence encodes CASSLDSEQYF.

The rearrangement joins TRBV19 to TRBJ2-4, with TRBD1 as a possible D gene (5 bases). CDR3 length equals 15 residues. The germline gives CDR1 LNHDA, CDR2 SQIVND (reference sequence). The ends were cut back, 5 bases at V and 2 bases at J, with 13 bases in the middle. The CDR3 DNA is TGTGCCAGTAGTGTCCAGGGTACAACCAAAAACATTCAGTACTTC. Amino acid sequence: CASSVQGTTKNIQYF.